Listed here is a single T cell receptor beta chain. The sample contains more than one DNA sequence encoding this CDR3. Regarding treatment: roughly 19 received Ad26.COV2.S at low or high dose, single or two shots; 5 received placebo; per-sample allocation not given. Material that was analyzed had been drawn on day 63 after the first vaccine or placebo injection. Whoever gave the sample was an adult aged 18-55 years in Boston. Wuhan-strain spike was delivered by a replication-incompetent Ad26 vector. These data belong to a study of Ad26.COV2.S vaccination and SARS-CoV-2 variants. Overall study: Ad26.COV2.S shots went into the muscle once or twice, 56 days apart.

This CDR3 is built from 13 residues. Between the trimmed V and J ends, which lost 3 bases and 0 bases, there was a span of 3 bases. Germline CDR1 reads KGHDR; CDR2 reads SFDVKD. Repertoires were generated with immunoSEQ multiplex PCR, while TCRdb's copy carries only in-frame clones and drops some. The repertoire consists of hundreds of thousands of clones, with around 92% occurring once and the leading ten covering over 1.3%. V is TRBV24-1 and J is TRBJ2-3, with D hard to call. The TCR comes from a person between 18 and 65 years old who received the Ad26.COV2.S COVID-19 vaccine or a placebo. The sample consisted of peripheral blood, taken in a trial of Ad26.COV2.S vaccine versus placebo. The CDR3 protein is CATSDRSTDTQYF. The CDR3 region has the DNA TGTGCCACCAGTGATCGCAGCACAGATACGCAGTATTTT.